A single sample gave rise to the 2 T cell receptor beta chains below, sequenced in a study of T-cell reconstitution after alpha-beta-depleted transplantation in children. A TCRbeta library incorporating unique molecular identifiers was prepared. MiXCR was run by TCRdb on the PCR reads, yielding one entry per CDR3 protein. The top ten hold roughly a quarter of the sample, which has roughly 300,000 distinct CDR3 sequences, around a tenth seen once. The sequencing here drew on peripheral blood, taken 180 days after TCRalphabeta/CD19-depleted stem cell transplant. The receptors here all came from a male patient aged 2 to 9 who had a stem cell transplant for chronic granulomatous disease, so the T cells may come from the graft donor.

This clonotype was seen ten or more times. The genes are TRBV7-8 and TRBJ2-6, with D possibly TRBD1 on 5 matching bases. The CDR3 is 16 residues long. Germline lookup yields CDR1 SGHVS and CDR2 FQNEAQ. The germline V and J ends were trimmed by 6 bases and 1 base, with 13 bases remaining between them. CDR3 DNA: TGTGCCAGCAGGTCTAGGGGTAGTTCTGGGGCCAACGTCCTGACTTTC. Residues: CASRSRGSSGANVLTF.

This clonotype was observed many times. The rearrangement joins TRBV20-1 to TRBJ2-1; 11 nucleotides match TRBD1. The CDR3 extends over 14 amino acids. The germline gives CDR1 DFQATT, CDR2 SNEGSKA (reference sequence). V was clipped by 6 bases and J by 4 bases; unmatched bases: 5. In DNA form, the CDR3 reads TGCAGTGCAAGGACAGGGGGCGGTTACAATGAGCAGTTCTTC. Amino acid sequence: CSARTGGGYNEQFF.